A selection of T cell receptor beta chains follows, all from one sample in a study of T cell responses to AZD1222 COVID-19 vaccine. Profiling relied on immunoSEQ multiplex PCR, and the TCRdb table lists in-frame clones only, not all of them. This table holds 150,000 to 200,000 clones, roughly nine tenths found once. The starting material was peripheral blood, obtained 28 days after the second AZD1222 dose. Every receptor here comes from an adult who received the AZD1222 COVID-19 vaccine. CDR3s include the opening cysteine and the closing phenylalanine or tryptophan. A D gene is named only where the DNA matches it firmly. Size is stated for part of the rows, as once, few or many counts, or as a class when the clone is expanded.

j_call	d_call	clone_size	v_call	cdr3_nt	cdr3_aa
TRBJ2-7	TRBD2	.	TRBV9	TGTGCCAGCAGCCCTCGACTAGCATCCTACGAGCAGTACTTC	CASSPRLASYEQYF
TRBJ2-2	TRBD2	once	TRBV6-5	TGTGCCAGCAAACGGACTAGCGAGACCGGGGAGCTGTTTTTT	CASKRTSETGELFF
TRBJ2-1	TRBD1	.	TRBV5-4	TGTGCCAGCAGCTTGGAGGTAGGGGGCGAAATTTCCTACAATGAGCAGTTCTTC	CASSLEVGGEISYNEQFF
TRBJ1-1	.	.	TRBV7-9	TGTGCCAGCAACAGGATCGGACAGAAAAACACTGAAGCTTTCTTT	CASNRIGQKNTEAFF
TRBJ2-5	TRBD2	.	TRBV5-1	TGCGCCAGCACCCTAGCGGGAGGCGCCAAACAAGAGACCCAGTACTTC	CASTLAGGAKQETQYF
TRBJ1-2	.	once	TRBV27	TGTGCCAGCAGTTCTACAGGAGATATTAACTATGGCTACACCTTC	CASSSTGDINYGYTF
TRBJ1-5	.	.	TRBV7-2	TGTGCCAGCAGCTTAGGGCAGGCCAGCAATCAGCCCCAGCATTTT	CASSLGQASNQPQHF
TRBJ2-1	.	.	TRBV12-5	TGTGCTAGTGGTTTAGGTCGACGGGAGCGATACAATGAGCAGTTCTTC	CASGLGRRERYNEQFF
TRBJ1-1	TRBD1	.	TRBV19	TGTGCCAGTAGCACGACAGGGCGCGGCTTCGAGAACACTGAAGCTTTCTTT	CASSTTGRGFENTEAFF
TRBJ1-2	.	.	TRBV6-5	TGTGCCAGCAGTTACTCGTCGGCCTATGGCTACACCTTC	CASSYSSAYGYTF